Shown below are 32 T cell receptor beta chains from a single sample sequenced in a study of T cells in Graves' hyperthyroidism and ophthalmopathy. Amplified regions were TCR beta CDR3 sequences from RNA transcripts. A first-round RT-PCR of the TCR CDR3 used the HTBI primer set. A single record per CDR3 protein comes from TCRdb applying MiXCR to the multiplex PCR reads. Of about 840,000 distinct CDR3 sequences in the sample, roughly 40% were seen once. The sample comprised blood. The source is a man aged 18-30 years with Graves' hyperthyroidism.

This rearrangement joins TRBV29-1 to TRBJ2-2, with a tentative D call TRBD2 (5 bases). The germline V gene encodes CDR1 SQVTM and CDR2 ANQGSEA. Deletions cut 8 bases from V and 0 bases from J, with 10 bases between. The CDR3 length is 13 residues. The CDR3 loop is CSPRESNTGELFF. Here the CDR3 DNA reads TGCAGCCCAAGGGAGTCGAACACCGGGGAGCTGTTTTTT.

This clonotype appeared a single time. This may come from a read error, since a much larger clone is one base off. The J gene is TRBJ1-4, the V gene TRBV7-9; TRBD1 might be the D (5 bases). Germline CDR1 is SEHNR and CDR2 is FQNEAQ (reference sequence). There are 14 residues in the CDR3. The CDR3 DNA is TGTGCCAGCAGCTCCGACAGCCCCAATGAAGAACTGTTTTTT. This gives the protein CASSSDSPNEELFF.

This chain connects TRBV15 to TRBJ1-1; D is unresolved. Germline V gene data show CDR1 as LNHNV and CDR2 as YYDKDF (reference sequence). Trimming removed 0 bases from V and 8 bases from J, with 10 bases in between. The CDR3 length is 13 residues. CDR3: CATSRELAGEAFF. The CDR3 bases are TGTGCCACCAGCAGAGAGCTAGCGGGCGAAGCTTTCTTT.

This clonotype showed up just a few times. V usage is TRBV7-3 and J usage is TRBJ2-2; 7 nucleotides align to TRBD2. The junction had 2 bases not matched to a gene; V was cut back by 2 bases and J by 2 bases. This CDR3 spans 15 amino acids. Germline CDR1 is SGHTA and CDR2 is FQGTGA. In DNA, the CDR3 is TGTGCCAGCAGCTTAGCGGGAGTTAACACCGGGGAGCTGTTTTTT. This translates into CASSLAGVNTGELFF.

For this clonotype: This could be a read error, since a much larger clone is one nucleotide away. The DNA for the CDR3 is TGTACCAGCACCGCCTTCGGACAGAACACTGAAGCTTTCTTT. Protein: CTSTAFGQNTEAFF. This chain links TRBV7-2 with TRBJ1-1, with a weak D call TRBD1 (5 bases). The CDR3 is made up of 14 amino acids. Germline CDR1 is SGHTA and CDR2 is FQGNSA. The ends were cut back, 7 bases at V and 1 base at J, with 13 bases in the middle.

The chain uses TRBV5-1 and TRBJ2-5; the D gene is possibly TRBD1 (7 bases). The ends were cut back, 0 bases at V and 3 bases at J, with 12 bases in the middle. The CDR3 extends over 15 amino acids. Germline V gene sequence: CDR1 SGHRS, CDR2 YFSETQ. CDR3 residues: CASSLAGGIEETQYF. Written as DNA, the CDR3 is TGCGCCAGCAGCTTGGCAGGGGGGATTGAAGAGACCCAGTACTTC.

The CDR3 DNA follows: TGTGCCAGCAGCTCCGAGGACAGGGGCTATGGCTACACCTTC. Its translation: CASSSEDRGYGYTF. The rearrangement links TRBV11-1 to TRBJ1-2, with 9 positions matching TRBD1. Germline lookup yields CDR1 SGHAT and CDR2 FQDESV (reference sequence). V lost 4 bases to trimming and J lost 4 bases; unmatched junction nucleotides: 4. This CDR3 has 14 amino acids. The full variable domain, in which reference TRBV11-1 and TRBJ1-2 provide the parts outside the CDR3, is EAEVAQSPRYKITEKSQAVAFWCDPISGHATLYWYRQILGQGPELLVQFQDESVVDDSQLPKDRFSAERLKGVDSTLKIQPAELGDSAMYLCASSSEDRGYGYTFGSGTRLTVV.

The chain recombines TRBV6-5 with TRBJ2-5; D is uncertain. The CDR3 contains 13 residues. CDR1 MNHEY and CDR2 SVGAGI come from the germline V gene. Trimming shortened V by 3 bases and J by 3 bases, and 8 bases separated the two germline ends. CDR3 in DNA: TGTGCCAGCAGTTATTCGGGCGAAGAGACCCAGTACTTC. Translation gives CASSYSGEETQYF.

The J gene is TRBJ1-1, the V gene TRBV2, with D hard to call. The CDR3 contains 12 residues. Germline V gene sequence: CDR1 SNHLY, CDR2 FYNNEI. Deletions cut 2 bases from V and 7 bases from J, with 8 bases between. In nucleotides, the CDR3 is TGTGCCAGCAGTGAACGGCAGAGTGAAGCTTTCTTT. Residues: CASSERQSEAFF.

In this sample, this clonotype turned up many times. The chain is built from TRBV29-1 and TRBJ1-2; D is uncertain. Trimming cost V 4 bases and J 6 bases, with 3 bases left between them. Germline assignment: CDR1 SQVTM and CDR2 ANQGSEA. The CDR3 runs 9 residues. The CDR3 bases are TGCAGCGTTGTCGATGGCTACACCTTC. Amino acid sequence: CSVVDGYTF.

This clonotype turned up a few times. V is TRBV2 and J is TRBJ1-1, with D possibly matching TRBD1 (6 bases). V lost 5 bases and J 6 bases, leaving 10 bases between the germline ends. Germline V gives CDR1 SNHLY, CDR2 FYNNEI. There are 12 residues in the CDR3. The CDR3 bases are TGTGCCAGCAGTTCAGGGGAGGCTGAAGCTTTCTTT. Translated: CASSSGEAEAFF.

This clonotype occurred a few times. The V and J genes are TRBV7-9 and TRBJ2-2; D is unresolved. CDR3 length equals 15 residues. Trimming shortened V by 6 bases and J by 0 bases, and 11 bases separated the two germline ends. CDR1 and CDR2 (germline): SEHNR, FQNEAQ (reference sequence). The CDR3 DNA follows: TGTGCCAGCAGAGCTACAGCCGCGAACACCGGGGAGCTGTTTTTT. It encodes CASRATAANTGELFF.

The CDR3: CASSQTTGYGYTF. The DNA for the CDR3 is TGTGCCAGCAGCCAGACAACCGGCTATGGCTACACCTTC. The chain couples TRBV11-2 to TRBJ1-2; unclear D gene. The CDR3 is 13 amino acids. Germline loops: CDR1 SGHAT, CDR2 FQNNGV. V lost 5 bases to trimming and J lost 4 bases, with 11 bases between them.

J is TRBJ2-7 and V is TRBV9, with 13 bases fitting TRBD2. J lost 6 bases, V lost 5 bases, and 2 bases had no gene match. The length of the CDR3 is 13 residues. The V gene's germline CDR1 is SGDLS and CDR2 YYNGEE. CDR3 region: CASRLAGGPEQYF. The CDR3, as DNA: TGTGCCAGCAGACTAGCGGGAGGGCCCGAGCAGTACTTC.

The chain couples TRBV7-9 to TRBJ1-2; D not resolved. The V end was cut by 4 bases, the J end by 12 bases, with 15 bases between. This CDR3 has 12 amino acids. Germline V gene lookup returns CDR1 SEHNR and CDR2 FQNEAQ (reference sequence). DNA of the CDR3: TGTGCCAGCAGCTCAATGGCCGCGGGCGACACCTTC. This gives the protein CASSSMAAGDTF.

The sample holds many counts of this clonotype. The chain employs TRBV7-3 and TRBJ2-5; D assignment may be TRBD1 or TRBD2 (7 bases each). The germline V and J ends were trimmed by 3 bases and 5 bases, with 16 bases remaining between them. Germline-derived CDR1 and CDR2 are SGHTA and FQGTGA. CDR3 length equals 15 residues. CDR3 in amino acids: CASSLAGGEEETQYF. The DNA for the CDR3 is TGTGCCAGCAGCTTGGCAGGGGGGGAAGAGGAGACCCAGTACTTC. The whole variable domain, remainder taken from reference TRBV7-3 and TRBJ2-5, is GAGVSQTPSNKVTEKGKYVELRCDPISGHTALYWYRQSLGQGPEFLIYFQGTGAADDSGLPNDRFFAVRPEGSVSTLKIQRTERGDSAVYLCASSLAGGEEETQYFGPGTRLLVL.

Ten or more counts support this clonotype. The rearrangement joins TRBV10-3 to TRBJ2-7; either TRBD1 or TRBD2 may supply D (5 bases each). Trimming took off 5 bases at V and 12 bases at J, with 20 bases between the two ends. Per the germline V gene, CDR1 is ENHRY and CDR2 is SYGVKD. CDR3 length: 13 residues. This CDR3 is CAISSSDNPEGYF. The CDR3 DNA reads TGTGCCATCAGTTCGTCGGACAACCCAGAGGGGTACTTC.

This clonotype was counted ten times or more. CDR3: CASSHTGEETQYF. For the CDR3, the DNA is TGTGCCAGCAGCCATACAGGGGAAGAGACCCAGTACTTC. The gene calls are TRBV7-8 and TRBJ2-5; TRBD1 agrees at 7 bases. CDR3 length equals 13 residues. The trim removed 5 bases at V and 3 bases at J, leaving 3 bases unmatched. Germline loops: CDR1 SGHVS, CDR2 FQNEAQ.

In its sample, this clonotype was seen many times. The chain carries TRBV7-9 and TRBJ2-7, with D perhaps TRBD2 (6 bases). The CDR3 covers 15 residues. The germline gives CDR1 SEHNR, CDR2 FQNEAQ (reference sequence). The ends were cut back, 4 bases at V and 2 bases at J, with 15 bases in the middle. The CDR3 nucleotides are TGTGCCAGCAGCTCGACCGGGACTTTCCCCTACGAGCAGTACTTC. As protein: CASSSTGTFPYEQYF. Drawing the rest from reference TRBV7-9 and TRBJ2-7, the complete variable domain is DTGVSQNPRHKITKRGQNVTFRCDPISEHNRLYWYRQTLGQGPEFLTYFQNEAQLEKSRLLSDRFSAERPKGSFSTLEIQRTEQGDSAMYLCASSSTGTFPYEQYFGPGTRLTVT.

This sequence joins TRBV12-3 or TRBV12-4 and TRBJ1-2, with a possible D match to TRBD1 (5 bases). The germline V and J ends were trimmed by 3 bases and 7 bases, with 15 bases remaining between them. The CDR3 covers 14 residues. CDR3 region: CASSFQITGGGYTF. Here the CDR3 DNA reads TGTGCCAGCAGTTTTCAAATTACAGGCGGTGGCTACACCTTC.

The table lists this clonotype with many counts. This chain uses TRBV15 with TRBJ1-4, with 7 bases matching TRBD1. The CDR3 length is 14 residues. From germline, CDR1 is LNHNV and CDR2 YYDKDF (reference sequence). V shed 5 bases, J shed 7 bases, and the junction held 7 bases outside the gene matches. CDR3 residues: CATSGGTGVEKLFF. For the CDR3, the DNA is TGTGCCACCAGCGGGGGAACAGGGGTTGAAAAACTGTTTTTT.

This clonotype was recorded many times. A junction end diverges from the germline sequence, so it may reflect a read error. This chain connects TRBV7-7 to TRBJ2-5; TRBD2 might be the D (5 bases). CDR3 size: 15 residues. CDR1 and CDR2 from the germline V gene are SSHAT and FNYEAQ (reference sequence). In DNA form, the CDR3 reads TGTGCTAGCAGCCCCGTGACGGCTACGGCGGGGACCCAGTACTTC. This codes for CASSPVTATAGTQYF. The variable domain in full, completed from reference TRBV7-7 and TRBJ2-5, reads GAGVSQSPRYKVTKRGQDVTLRCDPISSHATLYWYQQALGQGPEFLTYFNYEAQPDKSGLPSDRFSAERPEGSISTLTIQRTEQRDSAMYRCASSPVTATAGTQYFGPGTRLLVL.

This rearrangement joins TRBV7-9 to TRBJ1-4; 9 nucleotides align to TRBD1. This CDR3 has 15 residues. V shed 1 base, J shed 8 bases, and the junction held 5 bases outside the gene matches. Germline CDR1 is SEHNR and CDR2 is FQNEAQ (reference sequence). The CDR3 region has the DNA TGTGCCAGCAGCTTAGGGGACAGGGAGGACGAAAAACTGTTTTTT. Protein: CASSLGDREDEKLFF.

The chain uses TRBV5-1 and TRBJ2-7; 7 nucleotides align to TRBD1. J gave up 4 bases and V 5 bases, and 12 bases lay outside the gene matches. The CDR3 totals 15 residues. Germline loops: CDR1 SGHRS, CDR2 YFSETQ. The CDR3 DNA follows: TGCGCCAGCAGATTATATGGCGAGGGGGCTTACGAGCAGTACTTC. It translates to CASRLYGEGAYEQYF.

This clonotype came up many times. The chain couples TRBV7-2 to TRBJ1-3, with TRBD1 as a possible D gene (5 bases). Germline V lookup: CDR1 SGHTA, CDR2 FQGNSA. The CDR3 contains 16 residues. Trimming pared 3 bases from V and 0 bases from J, leaving 12 bases between. CDR3 sequence reads: CASSFGAGYSGNTIYF. DNA for the CDR3: TGTGCCAGCAGCTTTGGGGCAGGGTACTCTGGAAACACCATATATTTT.

This clonotype qualifies as medium-sized (0.01 to 0.1%). V usage is TRBV29-1 and J usage is TRBJ2-2; 10 nucleotides agree with TRBD1. V lost 4 bases, J lost 4 bases, and 0 bases stayed unmatched. CDR3 length: 13 amino acids. Germline CDR1 SQVTM, CDR2 ANQGSEA. The CDR3 protein is CSVGQGATGELFF. CDR3 coding DNA: TGCAGCGTTGGACAGGGGGCCACCGGGGAGCTGTTTTTT.

The chain joins TRBV7-9 to TRBJ1-2; D might be TRBD1 (5 bases). The CDR3 is made up of 15 amino acids. Trimming pared 3 bases from V and 8 bases from J, leaving 19 bases between. Per the germline V gene, CDR1 is SEHNR and CDR2 is FQNEAQ (reference sequence). CDR3 nucleotide sequence: TGTGCCAGCAGCTTCGCCGCCGACGCGGGGGGGGGCTACACCTTC. Translated, it gives CASSFAADAGGGYTF. Variable domain in full (rest from reference TRBV7-9 and TRBJ1-2): DTGVSQNPRHKITKRGQNVTFRCDPISEHNRLYWYRQTLGQGPEFLTYFQNEAQLEKSRLLSDRFSAERPKGSFSTLEIQRTEQGDSAMYLCASSFAADAGGGYTFGSGTRLTVV.

This clonotype turned up a few times. The chain has TRBV6-1 and TRBJ1-1; D not certain. The length of the CDR3 is 11 residues. Trimming cost V 8 bases and J 4 bases, with 8 bases left between them. Germline CDR1 MNHNS, CDR2 SASEGT. The CDR3 region has the DNA TGTGCCAGCCTCACTTTCACTGAAGCTTTCTTT. This sequence encodes CASLTFTEAFF.

This clonotype appeared a few times. The rearrangement uses TRBV3-1 and TRBJ1-1; weak D call: TRBD1 (5 bases). CDR1 is LGHDT, CDR2 YNNKEL, per germline (reference sequence). V was clipped by 3 bases and J by 2 bases, with 7 bases between them. The CDR3 sequence is 13 residues long. The CDR3 here is CASSHRDNTEAFF. Here the CDR3 DNA reads TGTGCCAGCAGCCACAGGGACAACACTGAAGCTTTCTTT.

This clonotype was seen repeatedly, ten times or more. The CDR3 protein is CSVESAGQSQETQYF. The CDR3 coding sequence is TGCAGCGTTGAGAGCGCGGGTCAGTCACAAGAGACCCAGTACTTC. The rearrangement uses TRBV29-1 and TRBJ2-5, with D tentatively TRBD2 (5 bases). The V end was cut by 3 bases, the J end by 2 bases, with 16 bases between. The CDR3 has 15 amino acids. CDR1 SQVTM and CDR2 ANQGSEA come from the germline V gene.

A remark on this clonotype: This sequence may be a read error, since a much larger clone differs from it by one base. V and J are TRBV10-3 and TRBJ1-5, with TRBD1 matching over 9 bases. CDR1 and CDR2 (germline): ENHRY, SYGVKD. The trim removed 6 bases at V and 4 bases at J, leaving 4 bases unmatched. This CDR3 contains 14 residues. The CDR3 is CAIRAGTGNQPQHF. The CDR3 coding sequence is TGTGCCATCAGGGCCGGGACAGGGAATCAGCCCCAGCATTTT.

For this clonotype: A much more abundant neighbour one base away suggests this may be a read error. The CDR3 region has the DNA TGTGCCAGCAGCCTGCAGAGCATCTACGAGCAGTACTTC. Amino acid sequence: CASSLQSIYEQYF. The V and J genes are TRBV11-2 and TRBJ2-7; D unresolved. CDR3 length: 13 residues. Germline assignment: CDR1 SGHAT and CDR2 FQNNGV. V gave up 5 bases and J gave up 3 bases, with 11 bases separating them.